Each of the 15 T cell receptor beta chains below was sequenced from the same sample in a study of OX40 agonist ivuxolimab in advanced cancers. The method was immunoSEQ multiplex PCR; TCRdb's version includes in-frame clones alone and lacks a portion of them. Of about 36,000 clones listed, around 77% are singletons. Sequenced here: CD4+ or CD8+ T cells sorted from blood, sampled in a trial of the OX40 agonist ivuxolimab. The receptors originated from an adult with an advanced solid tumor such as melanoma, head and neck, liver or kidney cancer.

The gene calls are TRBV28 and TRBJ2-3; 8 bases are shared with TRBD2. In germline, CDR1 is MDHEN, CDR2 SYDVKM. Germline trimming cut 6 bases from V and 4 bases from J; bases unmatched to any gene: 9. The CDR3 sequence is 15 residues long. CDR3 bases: TGTGCCAGCAGCCGAACTAGCGGAGGAGCAGATACGCAGTATTTT. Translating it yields CASSRTSGGADTQYF.

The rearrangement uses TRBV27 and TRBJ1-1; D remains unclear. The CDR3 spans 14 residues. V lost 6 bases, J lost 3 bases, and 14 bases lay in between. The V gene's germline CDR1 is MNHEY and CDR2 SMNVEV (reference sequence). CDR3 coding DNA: TGTGCCAGCAGCCACGGGCCTAGGGACACTGAAGCTTTCTTT. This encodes CASSHGPRDTEAFF.

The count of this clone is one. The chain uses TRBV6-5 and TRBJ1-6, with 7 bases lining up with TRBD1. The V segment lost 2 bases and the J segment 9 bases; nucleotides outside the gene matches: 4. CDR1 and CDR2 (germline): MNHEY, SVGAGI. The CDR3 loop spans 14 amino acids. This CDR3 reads CASSYRGLTSPLHF. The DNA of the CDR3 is TGTGCCAGCAGTTACAGGGGGCTGACTTCACCCCTCCACTTT.

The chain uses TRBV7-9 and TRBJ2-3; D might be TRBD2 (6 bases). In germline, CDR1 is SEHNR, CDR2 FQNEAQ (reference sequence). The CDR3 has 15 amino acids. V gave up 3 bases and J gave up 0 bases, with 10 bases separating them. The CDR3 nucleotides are TGTGCCAGCAGCTTTTCAGGGACTAGCACAGATACGCAGTATTTT. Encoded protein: CASSFSGTSTDTQYF. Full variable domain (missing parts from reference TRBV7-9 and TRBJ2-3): DTGVSQNPRHKITKRGQNVTFRCDPISEHNRLYWYRQTLGQGPEFLTYFQNEAQLEKSRLLSDRFSAERPKGSFSTLEIQRTEQGDSAMYLCASSFSGTSTDTQYFGPGTRLTVL.

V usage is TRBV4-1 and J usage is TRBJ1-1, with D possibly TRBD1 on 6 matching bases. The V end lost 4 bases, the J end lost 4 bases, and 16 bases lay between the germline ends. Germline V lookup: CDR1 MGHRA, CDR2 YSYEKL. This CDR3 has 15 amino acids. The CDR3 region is CASSPMDSWGTEAFF. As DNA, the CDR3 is TGCGCCAGCAGCCCGATGGACAGCTGGGGCACTGAAGCTTTCTTT.

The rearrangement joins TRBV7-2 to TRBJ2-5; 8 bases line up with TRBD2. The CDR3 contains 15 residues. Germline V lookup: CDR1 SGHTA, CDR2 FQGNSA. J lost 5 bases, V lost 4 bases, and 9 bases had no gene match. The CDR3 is CASSWLAGSLETQYF. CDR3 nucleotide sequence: TGTGCCAGCAGCTGGTTAGCGGGATCTCTGGAGACCCAGTACTTC.

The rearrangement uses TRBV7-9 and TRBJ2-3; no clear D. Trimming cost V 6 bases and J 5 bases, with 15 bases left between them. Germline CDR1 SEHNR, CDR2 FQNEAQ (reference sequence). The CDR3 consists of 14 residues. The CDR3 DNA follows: TGTGCCAGCAGTCACCCACGACCCAGAGATACGCAGTATTTT. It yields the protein CASSHPRPRDTQYF.

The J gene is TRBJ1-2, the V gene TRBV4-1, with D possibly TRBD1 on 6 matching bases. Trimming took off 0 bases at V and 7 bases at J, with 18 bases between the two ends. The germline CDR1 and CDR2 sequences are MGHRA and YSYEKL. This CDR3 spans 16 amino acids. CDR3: CASSQDIEQGAFGYTF. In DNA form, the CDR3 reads TGCGCCAGCAGCCAAGATATCGAACAGGGTGCGTTTGGCTACACCTTC.

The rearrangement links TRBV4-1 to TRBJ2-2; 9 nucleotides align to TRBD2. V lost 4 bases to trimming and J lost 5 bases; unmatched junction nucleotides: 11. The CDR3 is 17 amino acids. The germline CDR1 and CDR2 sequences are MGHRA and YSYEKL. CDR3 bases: TGCGCCAGCAGCCCATCCTATAGCGGGGGAAGAACCGGGGAGCTGTTTTTT. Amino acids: CASSPSYSGGRTGELFF.

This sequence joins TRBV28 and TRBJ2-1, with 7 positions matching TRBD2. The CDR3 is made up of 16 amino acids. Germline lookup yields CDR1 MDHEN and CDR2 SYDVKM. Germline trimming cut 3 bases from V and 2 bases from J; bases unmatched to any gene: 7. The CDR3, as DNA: TGTGCCAGCAGTTTCTACCTAGCGGACCCCTACAATGAGCAGTTCTTC. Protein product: CASSFYLADPYNEQFF.

CDR3 sequence reads: CASSIGTSTMYEQYF. The CDR3 nucleotides read TGTGCCAGTAGTATCGGCACCTCCACTATGTACGAGCAGTACTTC. The chain employs TRBV19 and TRBJ2-7; D not resolved. Looked up from germline, CDR1 is LNHDA and CDR2 is SQIVND (reference sequence). The CDR3 extends over 15 amino acids. Trimming removed 3 bases at V and 4 bases at J, with 16 bases between. The full variable domain, its missing parts supplied by reference TRBV19 and TRBJ2-7, is DGGITQSPKYLFRKEGQNVTLSCEQNLNHDAMYWYRQDPGQGLRLIYYSQIVNDFQKGDIAEGYSVSREKKESFPLTVTSAQKNPTAFYLCASSIGTSTMYEQYFGPGTRLTVT.

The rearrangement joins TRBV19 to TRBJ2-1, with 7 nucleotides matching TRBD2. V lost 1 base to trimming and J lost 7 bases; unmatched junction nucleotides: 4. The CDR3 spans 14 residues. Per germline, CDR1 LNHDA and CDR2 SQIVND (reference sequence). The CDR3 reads CASSIGGSLNEQFF. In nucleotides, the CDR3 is TGTGCCAGTAGTATAGGCGGGAGTCTAAATGAGCAGTTCTTC.

CDR3: CASSLEHGWETQYF. The CDR3 DNA reads as TGTGCCAGCAGCTTAGAGCACGGTTGGGAGACCCAGTACTTC. The rearrangement uses TRBV7-6 and TRBJ2-5; the D is unclear. This CDR3 has 14 amino acids. The V and J ends lost 1 base and 5 bases respectively, with 11 bases between them. Germline V CDR1 and CDR2: SGHVS, FNYEAQ.

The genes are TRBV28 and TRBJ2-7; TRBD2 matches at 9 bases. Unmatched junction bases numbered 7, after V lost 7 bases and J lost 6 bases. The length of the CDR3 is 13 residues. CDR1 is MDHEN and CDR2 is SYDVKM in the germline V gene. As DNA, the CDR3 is TGTGCCAGCATCCCGGGACTAGCAAGCGAGCAGTACTTC. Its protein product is CASIPGLASEQYF.

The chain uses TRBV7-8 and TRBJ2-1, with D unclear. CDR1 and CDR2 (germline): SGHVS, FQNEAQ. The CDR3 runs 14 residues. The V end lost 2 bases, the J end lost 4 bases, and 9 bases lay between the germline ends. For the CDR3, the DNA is TGTGCCAGCAGCTTAATATGGGGATACAATGAGCAGTTCTTC. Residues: CASSLIWGYNEQFF.